This TCR beta chain derives from a study of shared clonotypes between healthy human individuals. This clone has only a few counts. Its antigen is undetermined. Profiling relied on immunoSEQ multiplex PCR, and the TCRdb table lists in-frame clones only, not all of them. The sample records over a million clones, 75% to 80% being singletons. General observations from the study: The generation probabilities recorded for non-shared clonotypes fell below those of clonotypes shared by all four donors.

Germline V gives CDR1 MDHEN, CDR2 SYDVKM. The J segment lost 3 bases and the V segment lost 4 bases, leaving 3 bases of the junction unmatched. This CDR3 is 14 amino acids long. V and J are TRBV28 and TRBJ2-7; 10 bases agree with TRBD1. The receptor was isolated from a young man in good health. Some clones in this sample may be carry-over from other donors' samples. Material: memory CD4+ T cells from PBMCs. Noted subset: CD45RA-negative fraction. In nucleotides, the CDR3 is TGTGCCAGCAGTTCCCGGACAGGGGGCTACGAGCAGTACTTC. Its translation is CASSSRTGGYEQYF.